The next 17 T cell receptor beta chains were all read from a single sample in a study of shared clonotypes between healthy human individuals. Sequencing was performed with immunoSEQ multiplex PCR; in TCRdb, only in-frame clones are kept and a portion is missing. The sample comprises 1.4 million to 1.5 million clones, roughly 96% of which are singletons, and approximately 1.1% rests with the top ten. Material: naive CD4+ T cells sorted from blood. The sample's subset: CD45RA+ positively selected. The receptors shown here come from a man aged 25-40 years in good health.

Remarks on this clone: At the DNA level, this CDR3 is encoded by other sequences in the same sample as well. The chain uses TRBV29-1 and TRBJ2-6, with TRBD1 matching over 7 bases. The ends lost 4 bases at V and 1 base at J; junction bases unmatched: 1. CDR1 SQVTM and CDR2 ANQGSEA come from the germline V gene. The CDR3 sequence is 14 residues long. The CDR3 loop reads CSVATGSGANVLTF. CDR3 in DNA: TGCAGCGTTGCGACAGGGTCTGGGGCCAACGTCCTGACTTTC.

This chain joins TRBV29-1 and TRBJ1-1; D is unclear. CDR1 is SQVTM and CDR2 is ANQGSEA in the germline V gene. Trimming shortened V by 6 bases and J by 2 bases, and 13 bases separated the two germline ends. The CDR3 sequence is 13 residues long. The CDR3 DNA follows: TGCAGCGTCGAATGGGATACCAACACTGAAGCTTTCTTT. This translates into CSVEWDTNTEAFF.

The chain couples TRBV15 to TRBJ2-1; TRBD2 agrees at 12 bases. This CDR3 spans 16 amino acids. Unmatched junction bases numbered 8, after V lost 2 bases and J lost 9 bases. Looked up from germline, CDR1 is LNHNV and CDR2 is YYDKDF (reference sequence). CDR3 protein: CATSRSTSGSSVEQFF. The CDR3 nucleotides read TGTGCCACCAGCAGATCGACTAGCGGGAGTTCGGTTGAGCAGTTCTTC.

CDR3 in DNA: TGTGCCATCAGTGAGCCCCGCGGGAGCAACAATGAGCAGTTCTTC. Protein: CAISEPRGSNNEQFF. The rearrangement uses TRBV10-3 and TRBJ2-1; 7 positions agree with TRBD2. Germline V gene data show CDR1 as ENHRY and CDR2 as SYGVKD. The CDR3 length is 15 residues. Trimming at V came to 2 bases and at J to 5 bases, leaving 6 bases not matched to a gene.

The V gene is TRBV28, the J gene TRBJ1-5; perhaps TRBD1 as D (5 bases). V lost 3 bases and J lost 4, with 22 bases in between. The CDR3 loop spans 18 amino acids. Germline assignment: CDR1 MDHEN and CDR2 SYDVKM. CDR3 sequence reads: CASSLIGTRRLVNQPQHF. Written as DNA, the CDR3 is TGTGCCAGCAGTTTGATAGGGACCCGAAGATTAGTAAATCAGCCCCAGCATTTT.

The chain couples TRBV15 to TRBJ2-3; tentative D call: TRBD1 (5 bases). This CDR3 region has 15 residues. Germline V gene lookup returns CDR1 LNHNV and CDR2 YYDKDF (reference sequence). V lost 1 base and J lost 3, with 11 bases in between. The CDR3 sequence is CATSRAGFRTDTQYF. The CDR3 coding sequence is TGTGCCACCAGCAGAGCAGGGTTTCGTACAGATACGCAGTATTTT.

The chain combines TRBV19 with TRBJ2-7, with D tentatively TRBD2 (7 bases). Germline CDR1 and CDR2: LNHDA and SQIVND (reference sequence). This CDR3 has 14 amino acids. V gave up 10 bases and J gave up 6 bases, with 22 bases separating them. CDR3 nucleotide sequence: TGTGCCACCCGTCGGGGGGCACTAAGTCCCGAGCAGTACTTC. Residues: CATRRGALSPEQYF.

This chain uses TRBV6-6 with TRBJ1-5; no clear D. The length of the CDR3 is 15 residues. The germline CDR1 and CDR2 sequences are MNHNY and SVGAGI (reference sequence). V gave up 2 bases and J gave up 1 base, with 9 bases separating them. CDR3 residues: CASSYGISSNQPQHF. In nucleotides, the CDR3 is TGTGCCAGCAGTTACGGGATATCGAGCAATCAGCCCCAGCATTTT.

This chain joins TRBV6-6 and TRBJ1-5; D is ambiguous. V was trimmed by 7 bases and J by 6 bases, leaving 16 bases between them. This CDR3 has 14 residues. Germline V lookup: CDR1 MNHNY, CDR2 SVGAGI (reference sequence). In DNA form, the CDR3 reads TGTGCCAGCATTAAAACAAATCCGGGTCAGCCCCAGCATTTT. Translation: CASIKTNPGQPQHF.

The chain links TRBV9 to TRBJ2-1; 14 positions agree with TRBD2. Germline V gene data show CDR1 as SGDLS and CDR2 as YYNGEE. This CDR3 region has 16 residues. V lost 0 bases, J lost 8 bases, and 4 bases stayed unmatched. The CDR3 region is CASSVEGTSGRHEQFF. CDR3 in DNA: TGTGCCAGCAGCGTAGAGGGGACTAGCGGGAGACATGAGCAGTTCTTC.

The chain couples TRBV28 to TRBJ1-1; D gene ambiguous. CDR1 is MDHEN and CDR2 is SYDVKM in the germline V gene. The germline V and J ends were trimmed by 3 bases and 11 bases, with 10 bases remaining between them. This CDR3 comprises 11 residues. CDR3: CASSFHGVAFF. The CDR3 bases are TGTGCCAGCAGTTTTCACGGGGTTGCTTTCTTT.

The genes are TRBV10-3 and TRBJ2-7; the match to TRBD2 covers 7 bases. Germline CDR1 ENHRY, CDR2 SYGVKD. The CDR3 is 14 amino acids. J lost 7 bases, V lost 4 bases, and 10 bases had no gene match. DNA for the CDR3: TGTGCCATCAGTGGCTCGGGAGGTTTGAGGGAGCAGTACTTC. Its protein product is CAISGSGGLREQYF.

The chain has TRBV9 and TRBJ2-7, with a possible D match to TRBD1 (5 bases). CDR3 length: 14 amino acids. V lost 2 bases, J lost 6 bases, and 15 bases lay in between. In germline, CDR1 is SGDLS, CDR2 YYNGEE. The CDR3 loop reads CASSVRGLGGEQYF. The CDR3 DNA follows: TGTGCCAGCAGCGTTAGGGGTCTTGGCGGCGAGCAGTACTTC.

The chain carries TRBV2 and TRBJ2-7; D possibly corresponds to TRBD2 (6 bases). V lost 4 bases and J 4 bases, leaving 17 bases between the germline ends. The CDR3 totals 15 residues. Per the germline V gene, CDR1 is SNHLY and CDR2 is FYNNEI. The CDR3: CASSVNGGAVYEQYF. The CDR3, as DNA: TGTGCCAGCAGTGTAAACGGAGGGGCCGTATACGAGCAGTACTTC.

The chain employs TRBV29-1 and TRBJ1-5; TRBD1 matches 9 bases. CDR1 and CDR2 from the germline V gene are SQVTM and ANQGSEA. The ends lost 7 bases at V and 2 bases at J; junction bases unmatched: 6. This CDR3 is 14 amino acids long. The CDR3 nucleotides read TGCAGCGCAGGGACAGGGAACCGCAATCAGCCCCAGCATTTT. It is translated as CSAGTGNRNQPQHF.

This chain joins TRBV19 and TRBJ1-5, with D possibly matching TRBD1 (6 bases). Germline CDR1 LNHDA, CDR2 SQIVND (reference sequence). This CDR3 contains 20 residues. V dropped 5 bases and J dropped 0 bases, with 26 bases sitting between them. The CDR3 nucleotides read TGTGCCAGTAGTTTCGGTCGTGATCCTAGAGGGGGTTTTAGCAATCAGCCCCAGCATTTT. It specifies CASSFGRDPRGGFSNQPQHF.

The genes are TRBV5-4 and TRBJ2-5; tentatively, D is TRBD2 (5 bases). The ends were cut back, 2 bases at V and 5 bases at J, with 19 bases in the middle. The CDR3 spans 16 residues. The V gene's germline CDR1 is SGHNT and CDR2 YYREEE (reference sequence). Here the CDR3 reads CASSFSRHSTGETQYF. The CDR3 coding sequence is TGTGCCAGCAGCTTCAGCCGACACTCGACGGGGGAGACCCAGTACTTC.